The next 8 T cell receptor beta chains were all read from a single sample in a study of blood T cell repertoires in COVID-19 (dated by TCRdb to the early 2020s). The method was the immunoSEQ multiplex PCR assay. Held by TCRdb, this immuneACCESS table contains in-frame sequences only and omits some clones. Under half of the omission traces to an unresolved V gene where checked; the cause of the rest is unknown. This sample holds approximately 110,000 clones; roughly 88% were observed only once. The ten largest make up 0.88% of the sample. Material for sequencing was peripheral blood. Every receptor here comes from a woman in her 50s with active or convalescent COVID-19.

The J gene is TRBJ2-1, the V gene TRBV7-9; no firm D call. Germline CDR1 reads SEHNR; CDR2 reads FQNEAQ (reference sequence). The CDR3 length is 12 residues. V shed 2 bases and J shed 6 bases, with 5 bases lying between them. The CDR3 sequence: CASSLSLNEQFF. DNA of the CDR3: TGTGCCAGCAGCTTATCCCTCAATGAGCAGTTCTTC.

This chain uses TRBV15 with TRBJ1-1, with D possibly TRBD1 on 5 matching bases. The CDR3 totals 16 residues. Trimming took 2 bases from V and 4 from J, leaving 17 bases between them. The germline V gene has CDR1 LNHNV and CDR2 YYDKDF (reference sequence). CDR3 DNA sequence: TGTGCCACCAGCAGAAGCGGGGGGGACTATGGCACTGAAGCTTTCTTT. Translation gives CATSRSGGDYGTEAFF.

DNA for the CDR3: TGTGCCATCAGAGCGACGAACAGGGGCTACGAGCAGTACTTC. This encodes CAIRATNRGYEQYF. This chain links TRBV10-3 with TRBJ2-7; 7 positions match TRBD1. The germline gives CDR1 ENHRY, CDR2 SYGVKD. The trim removed 6 bases at V and 3 bases at J, leaving 8 bases unmatched. The CDR3 runs 14 residues.

The genes are TRBV9 and TRBJ2-7, with 7 bases that match TRBD1. Germline V gene data show CDR1 as SGDLS and CDR2 as YYNGEE. The J segment lost 0 bases and the V segment lost 0 bases, leaving 3 bases of the junction unmatched. The CDR3 consists of 15 residues. This chain's CDR3 is CASSVGAGGSYEQYF. In DNA, the CDR3 is TGTGCCAGCAGCGTAGGGGCAGGGGGCTCCTACGAGCAGTACTTC.

The V gene is TRBV2, the J gene TRBJ2-3, with D unresolved. Germline V gene sequence: CDR1 SNHLY, CDR2 FYNNEI. The CDR3 runs 13 residues. V lost 2 bases and J 5 bases, leaving 8 bases between the germline ends. The CDR3 coding sequence is TGTGCCAGCAGTGAATCAGGTGGAGATACGCAGTATTTT. Translation gives CASSESGGDTQYF. The full variable domain, rest sourced from reference TRBV2 and TRBJ2-3, is EPEVTQTPSHQVTQMGQEVILRCVPISNHLYFYWYRQILGQKVEFLVSFYNNEISEKSEIFDDQFSVERPDGSNFTLKIRSTKLEDSAMYFCASSESGGDTQYFGPGTRLTVL.

V usage is TRBV24-1 and J usage is TRBJ2-7; D is unclear. V lost 5 bases and J 1 base, leaving 8 bases between the germline ends. Germline V gene lookup returns CDR1 KGHDR and CDR2 SFDVKD. The CDR3 runs 13 residues. In nucleotides, the CDR3 is TGTGCCACCAGTGGCAGTTGGTCCTACGAGCAGTACTTC. Translating it yields CATSGSWSYEQYF.

This clone has only a few counts. This chain joins TRBV19 and TRBJ1-1, with D tentatively TRBD1 (6 bases). CDR1 is LNHDA, CDR2 SQIVND, per germline (reference sequence). V shed 0 bases and J shed 3 bases, with 14 bases lying between them. The CDR3 sequence is 16 residues long. CDR3 nucleotides: TGTGCCAGTAGTATAGACGGCGGGGGCCCCGACACTGAAGCTTTCTTT. It encodes CASSIDGGGPDTEAFF.

In this sample, this clone turned up a few times. The chain is built from TRBV4-1 and TRBJ2-7, with a possible D match to TRBD2 (5 bases). The V end lost 4 bases, the J end lost 1 base, and 11 bases lay between the germline ends. Germline V gene sequence: CDR1 MGHRA, CDR2 YSYEKL. CDR3 size: 14 residues. CDR3 region: CASSPQAGSYEQYF. DNA for the CDR3: TGCGCCAGCAGCCCCCAGGCGGGTTCCTACGAGCAGTACTTC.